This T cell receptor (beta chain) was obtained from a study of OX40 agonist ivuxolimab in advanced cancers. Study-wide results and limits: Mean expanded clone counts were higher in CD8+ than CD4+ T cells.

Here immunoSEQ multiplex PCR was the method, and the copy in TCRdb shows in-frame clones only, minus some. This sample has 55,000 to 70,000 clones, with about 84% found just once. Trimming cost V 0 bases and J 14 bases, with 11 bases left between them. This CDR3 is 13 amino acids long. Germline V gene lookup returns CDR1 PRHDT and CDR2 FYEKMQ (reference sequence). As to this clone: Its specificity is unknown.

This rearrangement joins TRBV13 to TRBJ1-6; perhaps TRBD1 as D (6 bases). Sequenced material: CD4+ or CD8+ T cells sorted from blood, taken in a trial of the OX40 agonist ivuxolimab. The clonotype comes from an adult with an advanced solid tumor such as melanoma, head and neck, liver or kidney cancer. CDR3 nucleotide sequence: TGTGCCAGCAGCTTAGGCAGGGAGGGGGCCCTCCACTTT. Amino acids: CASSLGREGALHF.